Listed below are T cell receptor beta chains from one sample, sequenced in a study of blood T cell repertoires in COVID-19. Measured with immunoSEQ multiplex PCR; TCRdb has only the in-frame clones, and not every one. In the table there are some 160,000 clones, more than 75% of which are singletons. The sequenced sample was peripheral blood. The receptors were gathered from a man in his 60s with acute or convalescent COVID-19. Both conserved end residues are part of each CDR3. Each record gives: V gene, D gene, CDR3 protein. A D gene is named only where the DNA matches it firmly.

TRBV5-1 - CASSPVIAAGETQYF
TRBV2 TRBD1 CARGQGGYEQYF
TRBV2 TRBD1 CASIWGQPNTEAFF
TRBV3-1/TRBV3-2 TRBD1 CASSPSRTGAYEQYF
TRBV29-1 TRBD1 CSGSLSGGSEQFF
TRBV10-3 TRBD2 CAISDPGLAEQFGETQYF
TRBV19 TRBD1 CARNRGYSYNEQFF
TRBV29-1 TRBD2 CSVAGLAGDHEQYF
TRBV9 - CASSVDWLTNEQYF
TRBV7-9 TRBD1 CASGTPTGAYEQYF
TRBV19 TRBD2 CASTPGLAGNTGELFF
TRBV4-2 - CASSQEASASYEQYF
TRBV27 TRBD2 CASSPRGGDEQYF
TRBV27 TRBD1 CASSPRGSEKLFF
TRBV28 TRBD1 CASSLQLDRRRPLHF
TRBV7-9 - CASTGGQRTDTQYF
TRBV28 - CASSLGTYSLLGSGNTIYF
TRBV29-1 TRBD2 CSVVGTSGLTYEQYF
TRBV6-6 TRBD1 CASSYSTGSNQPQHF
TRBV16 - CASSPGAGYGYTF